This T cell receptor beta chain originates from a study of blood T cell repertoires in COVID-19. About the research overall: The United States, Italy and Spain supplied acute and convalescent COVID-19 samples. Nucleic acid was either cDNA or gDNA, and it came from T cells, B-cell-depleted T cells, or PBMCs.

Cohort placement rested on clinical history that participants reported themselves. Authors' processing steps: It was from reference gene primer amplification that nucleated cell counts were estimated. Only in-frame clones appear in the TCRdb table, and some are missing; sequencing was by immunoSEQ multiplex PCR. That table is the source of V, J and clone size, and D and trimming were worked out from the DNA. Here the sample spans 200,000 or so clones, 80% to 90% being singletons. This TCR derives from a woman in her 40s with acute COVID-19. Sequenced material: PBMCs or T cells enriched from blood (not recorded which).

The CDR3 region has the DNA TGTGCCAGCTCACCTAGCGGGAGGGCTTCCTACAATGAGCAGTTCTTC. This codes for CASSPSGRASYNEQFF. J is TRBJ2-1 and V is TRBV18; 11 nucleotides line up with TRBD2. Germline values: CDR1 KGHSH, CDR2 LQKENI. V dropped 3 bases and J dropped 1; count of bases not matched to a gene: 2. This CDR3 has 16 residues.